The sequence of this T cell receptor (beta chain) was determined in a study of cytomegalovirus exposure and HLA in healthy donors. Study information: Among 150 million to 200 million T cells, an earlier analysis found 117 million unique TCR beta sequences. Membership in the Caucasian-associated ancestry cluster was found for around 81% of fewer than 450 genotyped donors. Study results and limitations: Published work reported that the classifier diagnosed cytomegalovirus status with high specificity and sensitivity. Presence/absence analyses assumed roughly uniform sequencing depth across donors.

Primers for the PCR totalled 60 Vbeta and 13 Jbeta. Assay: immunoSEQ multiplex PCR; the TCRdb copy retains only in-frame clones and omits some. In the table there are 150,000 to 200,000 clones, about two thirds of which are singletons. With regard to this clone: What it binds is not known.

V was pared by 1 base and J by 4 bases, with 7 bases between. Germline-derived CDR1 and CDR2 are GTSNPN and SVGIG (reference sequence). The CDR3 spans 12 residues. The chain recombines TRBV30 with TRBJ2-5; D is unclear. This TCR was sampled from a young woman in good health and CMV-seropositive. Sequencing was carried out using PBMCs. Here the CDR3 DNA reads TGTGCCTGGAGTGATCTGTCAGAGACCCAGTACTTC. Translating it yields CAWSDLSETQYF.